A single sample gave rise to the 11 T cell receptor beta chains below, sequenced in a study of patients and donors after allogeneic stem cell transplantation. From the RT-PCR reads, TCRdb called clonotypes with MiXCR, one entry per CDR3 protein. The data hold around 170,000 distinct CDR3 sequences, with approximately 24% observed a single time. Sequenced sample: blood, either unsorted or a sorted T cell fraction (not recorded which). These TCRs come from a human donor who was either an allogeneic HSCT recipient or a stem cell or donor lymphocyte infusion donor (not recorded which). It is not recorded whose cells these are; they may come from a transplant donor.

The chain employs TRBV18 and TRBJ2-3; D is unclear. V lost 0 bases and J lost 3, with 7 bases in between. Germline V gene lookup returns CDR1 KGHSH and CDR2 LQKENI. The CDR3 is 14 amino acids. The CDR3 sequence is CASSPPAWTDTQYF. The CDR3 DNA reads as TGTGCCAGCTCACCACCGGCGTGGACAGATACGCAGTATTTT.

The chain combines TRBV5-1 with TRBJ1-1, with D perhaps matching TRBD1 (5 bases). V was clipped by 0 bases and J by 1 base, with 7 bases between them. Germline CDR1 SGHRS, CDR2 YFSETQ. This CDR3 comprises 14 residues. The CDR3 nucleotides read TGCGCCAGCAGCTTGGGACAGACGAACACTGAAGCTTTCTTT. It codes for CASSLGQTNTEAFF.

In this sample, this clonotype turned up a few times. The gene calls are TRBV9 and TRBJ1-1, with a weak D call TRBD1 (5 bases). The CDR3 totals 12 residues. Trimming left V 3 bases short and J 10 bases short, with 13 bases between. Germline CDR1 is SGDLS and CDR2 is YYNGEE. CDR3 amino acids: CASSADGTPAFF. CDR3 DNA sequence: TGTGCCAGCAGCGCGGACGGGACCCCAGCTTTCTTT.

This clonotype was detected only a few times. The chain joins TRBV24-1 to TRBJ1-5; 8 nucleotides match TRBD1. Germline V CDR1 and CDR2: KGHDR, SFDVKD. V lost 3 bases and J lost 2; bases outside the gene matches: 5. The CDR3 covers 16 residues. The CDR3 DNA sequence: TGTGCCACCAGTGATCCCGGGACAGGAGGCAATCAGCCCCAGCATTTT. Translation gives CATSDPGTGGNQPQHF.

J is TRBJ2-3 and V is TRBV12-3 or TRBV12-4, with 9 nucleotides matching TRBD1. The V segment lost 6 bases and the J segment 2 bases; nucleotides outside the gene matches: 3. The CDR3 extends over 14 amino acids. The CDR3 DNA is TGTGCCAGCAGACGGACAGGGGACACAGATACGCAGTATTTT. Protein: CASRRTGDTDTQYF.

This clonotype occurred a few times. The chain carries TRBV27 and TRBJ1-2; no clear D. The CDR3 runs 18 residues. V was cut by 3 bases and J by 0 bases, with 20 bases left in between. From germline, CDR1 is MNHEY and CDR2 SMNVEV (reference sequence). CDR3 sequence: CASSFLLPGLRANYGYTF. CDR3 bases: TGTGCCAGCAGTTTTCTCCTCCCCGGGCTACGAGCTAACTATGGCTACACCTTC.

This clonotype has more than one count but fewer than ten. V usage is TRBV30 and J usage is TRBJ1-1; D ambiguous. Germline-derived CDR1 and CDR2 are GTSNPN and SVGIG (reference sequence). The CDR3 sequence is 13 residues long. The V end lost 0 bases, the J end lost 6 bases, and 11 bases lay between the germline ends. DNA for the CDR3: TGTGCCTGGAGTGTAATGGGATCCGCTGAAGCTTTCTTT. Its translation is CAWSVMGSAEAFF.

In its sample, this clonotype was seen many times. The chain is built from TRBV3-1 and TRBJ1-4, with 9 bases fitting TRBD1. V gave up 4 bases and J gave up 4 bases; unmatched junction bases: 1. CDR3 length: 14 residues. CDR1 is LGHDT, CDR2 YNNKEL, per germline (reference sequence). The CDR3 spells CASSLGQGNEKLFF. The CDR3 nucleotides are TGTGCCAGCAGCCTGGGACAGGGTAATGAAAAACTGTTTTTT.

The chain joins TRBV6-1 to TRBJ1-2; D perhaps matches TRBD1 (5 bases). The CDR3 loop spans 17 amino acids. V was trimmed by 0 bases and J by 3 bases, leaving 17 bases between them. The V gene's germline CDR1 is MNHNS and CDR2 SASEGT. CDR3 region: CASSEARGRAGYYGYTF. CDR3 coding DNA: TGTGCCAGCAGTGAAGCAAGAGGCAGGGCAGGGTACTATGGCTACACCTTC.

This chain joins TRBV4-3 and TRBJ1-4; 8 positions match TRBD1. Germline-derived CDR1 and CDR2 are LGHNA and YSLEER. Losses at the gene ends were 1 base for V and 3 bases for J; bases not matched to a gene: 4. The CDR3 is 16 amino acids. As DNA, the CDR3 is TGCGCCAGCAGCCAAGTTTGGACAGGGCCTAATGAAAAACTGTTTTTT. Translating gives CASSQVWTGPNEKLFF.

The CDR3 DNA reads TGTGCCAGCACCCGGGAAGCTAGGGACACTGAAGCTTTCTTT. Its protein product is CASTREARDTEAFF. The V call is TRBV4-2, the J call TRBJ1-1; D remains unclear. The CDR3 extends over 14 amino acids. V lost 7 bases to trimming and J lost 3 bases, with 15 bases between them. Germline V gene lookup returns CDR1 LGHNA and CDR2 YNFKEQ.